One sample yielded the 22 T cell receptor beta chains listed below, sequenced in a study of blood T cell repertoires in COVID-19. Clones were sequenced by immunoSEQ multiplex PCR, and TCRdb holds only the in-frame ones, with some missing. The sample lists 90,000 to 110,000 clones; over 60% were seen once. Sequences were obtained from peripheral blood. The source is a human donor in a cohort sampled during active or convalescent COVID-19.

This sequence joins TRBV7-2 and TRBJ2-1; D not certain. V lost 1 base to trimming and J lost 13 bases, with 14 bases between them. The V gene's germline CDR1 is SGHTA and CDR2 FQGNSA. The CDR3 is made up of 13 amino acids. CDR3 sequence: CASSLDVRSNQFF. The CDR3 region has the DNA TGTGCCAGCAGCTTAGACGTGCGGAGTAATCAGTTCTTC.

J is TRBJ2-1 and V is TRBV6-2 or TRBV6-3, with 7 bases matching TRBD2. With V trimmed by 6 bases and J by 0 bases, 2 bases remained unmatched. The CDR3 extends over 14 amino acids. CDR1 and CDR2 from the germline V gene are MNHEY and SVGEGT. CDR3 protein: CASSRGSSYNEQFF. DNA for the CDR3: TGTGCCAGCAGCCGCGGGAGCTCCTACAATGAGCAGTTCTTC.

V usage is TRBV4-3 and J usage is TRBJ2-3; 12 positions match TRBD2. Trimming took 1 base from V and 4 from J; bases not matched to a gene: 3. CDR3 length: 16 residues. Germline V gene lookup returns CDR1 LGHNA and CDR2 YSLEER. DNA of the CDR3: TGCGCCAGCAGCCAAGGCCTAGCGGGGGGGCCAGATACGCAGTATTTT. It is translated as CASSQGLAGGPDTQYF.

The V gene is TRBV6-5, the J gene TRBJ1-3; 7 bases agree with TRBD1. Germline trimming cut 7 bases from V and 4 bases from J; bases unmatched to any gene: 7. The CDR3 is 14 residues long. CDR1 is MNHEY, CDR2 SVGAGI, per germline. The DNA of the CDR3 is TGTGCCAGCATGTTAACAGGGGAAGGAAACACCATATATTTT. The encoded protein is CASMLTGEGNTIYF.

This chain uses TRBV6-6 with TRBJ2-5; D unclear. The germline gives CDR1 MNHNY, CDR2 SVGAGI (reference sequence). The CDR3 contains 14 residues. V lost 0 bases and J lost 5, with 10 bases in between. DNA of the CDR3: TGTGCCAGCAGTTACTCGACCGGCAGGGAGACCCAGTACTTC. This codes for CASSYSTGRETQYF.

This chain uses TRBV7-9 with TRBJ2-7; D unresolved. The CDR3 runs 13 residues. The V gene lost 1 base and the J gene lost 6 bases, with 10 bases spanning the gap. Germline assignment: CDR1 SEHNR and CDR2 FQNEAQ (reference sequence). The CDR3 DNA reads TGTGCCAGCAGCTTAGAACTATTTCTCGAGCAGTACTTC. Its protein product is CASSLELFLEQYF.

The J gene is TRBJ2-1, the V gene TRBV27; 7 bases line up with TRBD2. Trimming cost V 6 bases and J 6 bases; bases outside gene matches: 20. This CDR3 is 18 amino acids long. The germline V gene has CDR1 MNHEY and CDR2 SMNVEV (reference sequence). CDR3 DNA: TGTGCCAGCAGCGGACTAGTCGGAACGATCGGAGTCCGCAATGAGCAGTTCTTC. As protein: CASSGLVGTIGVRNEQFF.

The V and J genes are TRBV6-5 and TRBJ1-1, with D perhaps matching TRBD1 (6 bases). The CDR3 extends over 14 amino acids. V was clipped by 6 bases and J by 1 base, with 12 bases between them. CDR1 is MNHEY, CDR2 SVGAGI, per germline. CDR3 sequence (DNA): TGTGCCAGCAGAGCCGGACAGTGGAACACTGAAGCTTTCTTT. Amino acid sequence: CASRAGQWNTEAFF.

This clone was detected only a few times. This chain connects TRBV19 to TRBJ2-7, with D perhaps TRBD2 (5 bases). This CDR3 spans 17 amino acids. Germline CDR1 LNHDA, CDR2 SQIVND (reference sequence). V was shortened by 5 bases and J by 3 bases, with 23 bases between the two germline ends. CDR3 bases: TGTGCCAGTAGTGTGAAACTCTTGGGGAGTCCGGTCTACGAGCAGTACTTC. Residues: CASSVKLLGSPVYEQYF.

The CDR3 sequence is CASSLMGQGFEQFF. The CDR3 DNA reads TGTGCCAGCAGCTTGATGGGTCAGGGGTTTGAGCAGTTCTTC. This rearrangement joins TRBV7-9 to TRBJ2-1; D is possibly TRBD1 (6 bases). The V gene's germline CDR1 is SEHNR and CDR2 FQNEAQ (reference sequence). Trimming pared 3 bases from V and 9 bases from J, leaving 15 bases between. The length of the CDR3 is 14 residues.

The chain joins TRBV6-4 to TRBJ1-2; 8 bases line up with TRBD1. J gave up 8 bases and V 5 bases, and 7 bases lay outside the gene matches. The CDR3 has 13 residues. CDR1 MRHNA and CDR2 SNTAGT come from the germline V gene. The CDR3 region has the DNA TGTGCCAGCAGTCACGACAGGGGCCGCGGCTACACCTTC. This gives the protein CASSHDRGRGYTF.

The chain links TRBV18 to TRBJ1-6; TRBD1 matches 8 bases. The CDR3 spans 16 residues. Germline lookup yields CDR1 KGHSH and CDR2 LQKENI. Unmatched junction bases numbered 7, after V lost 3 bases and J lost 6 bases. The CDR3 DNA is TGTGCCAGCTCACCCACCGGAGGACAGGGTAATTCACCCCTCCACTTT. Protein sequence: CASSPTGGQGNSPLHF.

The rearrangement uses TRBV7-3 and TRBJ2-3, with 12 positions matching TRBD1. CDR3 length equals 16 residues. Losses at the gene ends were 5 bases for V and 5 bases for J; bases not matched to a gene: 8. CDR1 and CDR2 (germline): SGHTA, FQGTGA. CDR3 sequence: CASSATGTGGIDTQYF. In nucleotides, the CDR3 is TGTGCCAGCAGCGCGACCGGGACAGGGGGCATAGATACGCAGTATTTT.

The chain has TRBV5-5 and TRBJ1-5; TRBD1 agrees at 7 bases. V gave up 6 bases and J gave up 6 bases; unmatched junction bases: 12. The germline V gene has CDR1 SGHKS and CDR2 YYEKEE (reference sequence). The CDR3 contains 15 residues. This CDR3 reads CASTGGWDSRQPQHF. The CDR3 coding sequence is TGTGCCAGCACCGGAGGATGGGACAGCCGTCAGCCCCAGCATTTT.

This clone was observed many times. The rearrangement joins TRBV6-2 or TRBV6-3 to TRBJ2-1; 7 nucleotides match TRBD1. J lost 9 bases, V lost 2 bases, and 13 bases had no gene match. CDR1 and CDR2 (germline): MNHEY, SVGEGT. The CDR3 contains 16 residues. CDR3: CASSYLRQGLIFEQFF. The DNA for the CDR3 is TGTGCCAGCAGTTACCTACGACAGGGTCTGATTTTTGAGCAGTTCTTC.

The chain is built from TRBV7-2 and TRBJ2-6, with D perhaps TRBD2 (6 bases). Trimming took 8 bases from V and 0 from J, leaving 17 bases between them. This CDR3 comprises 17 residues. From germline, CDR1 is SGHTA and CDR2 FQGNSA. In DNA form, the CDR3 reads TGTGCCAGCTCCCCCGCGGGGACGGCCTCTGGGGCCAACGTCCTGACTTTC. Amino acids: CASSPAGTASGANVLTF.

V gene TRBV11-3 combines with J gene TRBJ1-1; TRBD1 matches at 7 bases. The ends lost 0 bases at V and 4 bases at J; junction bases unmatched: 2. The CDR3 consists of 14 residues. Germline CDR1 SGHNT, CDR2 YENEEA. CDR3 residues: CASSLDGTATEAFF. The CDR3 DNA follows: TGTGCCAGCAGCTTAGATGGGACAGCCACTGAAGCTTTCTTT.

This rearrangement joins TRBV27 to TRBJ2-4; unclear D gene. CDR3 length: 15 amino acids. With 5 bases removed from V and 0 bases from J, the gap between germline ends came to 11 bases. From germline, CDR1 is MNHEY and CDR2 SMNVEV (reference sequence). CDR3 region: CASSPLTVAKNIQYF. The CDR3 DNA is TGTGCCAGCAGTCCCCTAACTGTAGCCAAAAACATTCAGTACTTC.

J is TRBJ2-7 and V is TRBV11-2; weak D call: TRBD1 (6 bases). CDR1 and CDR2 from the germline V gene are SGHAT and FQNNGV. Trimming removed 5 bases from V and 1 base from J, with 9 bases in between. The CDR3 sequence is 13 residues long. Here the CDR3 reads CASSRDKSYEQYF. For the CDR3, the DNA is TGTGCCAGCAGCCGGGACAAGTCCTACGAGCAGTACTTC.

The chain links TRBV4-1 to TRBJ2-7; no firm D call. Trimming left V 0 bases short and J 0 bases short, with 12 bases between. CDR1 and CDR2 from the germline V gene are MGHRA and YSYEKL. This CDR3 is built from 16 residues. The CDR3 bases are TGCGCCAGCAGCCAAGAAGGTCCTGACTTCTCCTACGAGCAGTACTTC. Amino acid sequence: CASSQEGPDFSYEQYF.

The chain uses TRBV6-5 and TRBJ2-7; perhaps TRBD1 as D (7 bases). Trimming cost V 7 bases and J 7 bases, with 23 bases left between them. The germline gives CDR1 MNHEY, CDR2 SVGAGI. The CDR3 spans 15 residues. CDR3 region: CASTPGQAGSREQYF. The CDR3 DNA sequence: TGTGCCAGCACCCCCGGACAGGCGGGGTCGAGGGAGCAGTACTTC.

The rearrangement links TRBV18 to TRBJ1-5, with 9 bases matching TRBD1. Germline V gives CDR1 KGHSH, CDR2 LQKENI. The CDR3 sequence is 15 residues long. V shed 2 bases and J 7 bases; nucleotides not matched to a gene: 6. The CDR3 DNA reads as TGTGCCAGCTCACCAGCGGACAGGGGAGTACAGCCCCAGCATTTT. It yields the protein CASSPADRGVQPQHF.